This T cell receptor beta chain was sequenced for a study of T-cell memory formation after mild COVID-19. The CDR3 totals 15 residues. Trimming removed 5 bases from V and 4 bases from J, with 17 bases in between. Germline V gene lookup returns CDR1 SGHTA and CDR2 FQGNSA. Via MiXCR, TCRdb re-called the 5' RACE reads, giving one row per CDR3 protein. The sample shows some 300,000 distinct CDR3 sequences, 20% of them seen only once. There are a few counts of this clonotype. This TCR was recovered from a young man who had mild COVID-19 (a few samples of this study predate the infection). Cell type and time point are not known. Sequencing was carried out using PBMCs or a T cell subset sorted from them (not recorded which). The rearrangement uses TRBV7-2 and TRBJ1-1; tentative D call: TRBD1 (5 bases). The CDR3 reads CASSGDFGVVTEAFF. CDR3 DNA sequence: TGTGCCAGCAGCGGGGACTTCGGGGTGGTCACTGAAGCTTTCTTT. The full variable domain, its missing parts supplied by reference TRBV7-2 and TRBJ1-1, is GAGVSQSPSNKVTEKGKDVELRCDPISGHTALYWYRQSLGQGLEFLIYFQGNSAPDKSGLPSDRFSAERTGGSVSTLTIQRTQQEDSAVYLCASSGDFGVVTEAFFGQGTRLTVV.